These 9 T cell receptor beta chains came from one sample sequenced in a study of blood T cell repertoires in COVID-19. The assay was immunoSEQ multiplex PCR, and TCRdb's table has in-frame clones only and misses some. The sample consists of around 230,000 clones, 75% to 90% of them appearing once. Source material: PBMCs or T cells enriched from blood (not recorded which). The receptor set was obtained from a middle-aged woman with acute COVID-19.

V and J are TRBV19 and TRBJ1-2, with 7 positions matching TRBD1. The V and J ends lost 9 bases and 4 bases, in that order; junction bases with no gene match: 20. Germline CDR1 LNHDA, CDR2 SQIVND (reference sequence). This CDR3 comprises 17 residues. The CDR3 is CASRNPLFDRATYGYTF. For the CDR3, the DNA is TGTGCCAGCAGAAATCCACTCTTTGACAGGGCCACCTATGGCTACACCTTC.

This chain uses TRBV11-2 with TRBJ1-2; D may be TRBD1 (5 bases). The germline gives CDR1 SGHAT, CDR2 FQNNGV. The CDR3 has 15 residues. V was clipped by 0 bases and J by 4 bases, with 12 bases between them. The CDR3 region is CASSLDRGQVYGYTF. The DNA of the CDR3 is TGTGCCAGCAGCTTAGACCGAGGACAAGTCTATGGCTACACCTTC.

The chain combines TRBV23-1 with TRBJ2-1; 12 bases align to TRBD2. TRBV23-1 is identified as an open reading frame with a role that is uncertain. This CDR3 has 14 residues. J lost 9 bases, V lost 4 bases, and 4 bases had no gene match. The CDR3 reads CASSRRLAGVEQFF. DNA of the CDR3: TGCGCCAGCAGTCGCAGACTAGCGGGAGTTGAGCAGTTCTTC.

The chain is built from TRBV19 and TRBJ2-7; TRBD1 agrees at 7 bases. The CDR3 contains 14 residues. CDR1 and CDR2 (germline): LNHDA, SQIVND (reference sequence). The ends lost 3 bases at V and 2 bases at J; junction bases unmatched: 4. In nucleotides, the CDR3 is TGTGCCAGTAGTATGTCGGGACAGACCTACGAGCAGTACTTC. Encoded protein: CASSMSGQTYEQYF.

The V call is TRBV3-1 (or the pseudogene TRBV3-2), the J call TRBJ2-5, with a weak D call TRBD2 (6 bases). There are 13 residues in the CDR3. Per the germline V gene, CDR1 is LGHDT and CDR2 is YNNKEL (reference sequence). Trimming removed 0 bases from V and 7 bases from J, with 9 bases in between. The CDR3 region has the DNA TGTGCCAGCAGCCAAGACGGGAGTGGGACCCAGTACTTC. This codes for CASSQDGSGTQYF.

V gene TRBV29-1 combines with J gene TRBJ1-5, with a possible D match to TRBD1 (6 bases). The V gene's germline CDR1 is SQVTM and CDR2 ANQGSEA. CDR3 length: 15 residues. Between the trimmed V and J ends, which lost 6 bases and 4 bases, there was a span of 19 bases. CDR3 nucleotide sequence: TGCAGCGTCGCACAGGGACACGGGCTTAATCAGCCCCAGCATTTT. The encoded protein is CSVAQGHGLNQPQHF. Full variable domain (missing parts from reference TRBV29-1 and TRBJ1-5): SAVISQKPSRDICQRGTSLTIQCQVDSQVTMMFWYRQQPGQSLTLIATANQGSEATYESGFVIDKFPISRPNLTFSTLTVSNMSPEDSSIYLCSVAQGHGLNQPQHFGDGTRLSIL.

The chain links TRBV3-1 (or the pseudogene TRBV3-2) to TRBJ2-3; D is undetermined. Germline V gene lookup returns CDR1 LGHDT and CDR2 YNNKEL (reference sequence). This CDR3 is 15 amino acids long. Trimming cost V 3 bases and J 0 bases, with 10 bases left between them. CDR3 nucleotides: TGTGCCAGCAGCCAGTTTACTACTAGCACAGATACGCAGTATTTT. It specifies CASSQFTTSTDTQYF.

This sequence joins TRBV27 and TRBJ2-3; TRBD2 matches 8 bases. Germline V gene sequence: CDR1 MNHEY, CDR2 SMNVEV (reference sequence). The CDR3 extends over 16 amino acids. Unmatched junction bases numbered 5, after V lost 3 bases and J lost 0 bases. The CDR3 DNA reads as TGTGCCAGCAGTTTGTCACTAGCGGTTAGCACAGATACGCAGTATTTT. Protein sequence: CASSLSLAVSTDTQYF.

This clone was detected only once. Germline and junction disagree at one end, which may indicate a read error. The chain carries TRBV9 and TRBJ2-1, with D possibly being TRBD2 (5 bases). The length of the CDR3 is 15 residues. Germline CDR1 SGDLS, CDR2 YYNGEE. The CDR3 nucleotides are TGTGCCAGCAGCGTATCGGCGGGTGTCTACGATGAGCAGTTCTTC. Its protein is CASSVSAGVYDEQFF.